These T cell receptor beta chains were read from a single sample in a study of cytomegalovirus exposure and HLA in healthy donors. Profiling relied on immunoSEQ multiplex PCR, and the TCRdb table lists in-frame clones only, not all of them. The sample yields approximately 220,000 clones, 83% seen once. The sequencing sample was made of PBMCs. The receptor source for this set is a girl between 10 and 17 years old in good health and CMV-seronegative. CDR3s include the opening cysteine and the closing phenylalanine or tryptophan. A D gene is named only where the DNA matches it firmly. Expanded clones are given a class, and other clones once, few, many or no size at all.

>-|TRBV27|-|TRBJ1-2
TGTGCCAGCACTACACTAAGGGGTTCTAACTATGGCTACACCTTC
CASTTLRGSNYGYTF
>-|TRBV7-3|TRBD1|TRBJ1-2
TGTGCCAGCAGCTTTAATGGGACAGGGGAAGGCTACACCTTC
CASSFNGTGEGYTF
>-|TRBV28|-|TRBJ2-2
TGTGCCACCTACGACAGGAACACCGGGGAGCTGTTTTTT
CATYDRNTGELFF
>-|TRBV21-1|-|TRBJ1-3
TGTGCCAGCAGCAAAAGGCCCAGGCCTTTCTCTGGAAACACCATATATTTT
CASSKRPRPFSGNTIYF
>few|TRBV7-3|-|TRBJ1-5
TGTGCCAGCAGCTTGCCGCAGGGGAGCAATCAGCCCCAGCATTTT
CASSLPQGSNQPQHF
>-|TRBV6-4|TRBD2|TRBJ2-1
TGTGCCAGCAGTGACGGGACTAGCGGGAGTGAGCAGTTCTTC
CASSDGTSGSEQFF
>-|TRBV19|-|TRBJ1-2
TGTGCCAGTAGTCCTGGCCTGCAGTATGGCTACACCTTC
CASSPGLQYGYTF
>-|TRBV10-3|TRBD2|TRBJ2-1
TGTGCCATCAGTCCCTCGGGACTAGCGGGAGGTGAGCAGTTCTTC
CAISPSGLAGGEQFF
>-|TRBV11-2|TRBD1|TRBJ1-2
TGTGCCAGCAGCTTAGCCTTCCGGGACAGGGGGCCCTATGGCTACACCTTC
CASSLAFRDRGPYGYTF
>-|TRBV19|TRBD1|TRBJ1-2
TGTGCCAGTAGTTTCCGTTCCGGGACAGGGTATGGCTACACCTTC
CASSFRSGTGYGYTF
>once|TRBV6-6|-|TRBJ2-1
TGTGCCAGCACGCGAAAAATAAACTCCTACAATGAGCAGTTCTTC
CASTRKINSYNEQFF
>-|TRBV14|-|TRBJ2-5
TGTGCCAGCAGCCAAGATCCAGCGAAAGAGACCCAGTACTTC
CASSQDPAKETQYF
>once|TRBV9|-|TRBJ1-6
TGTGCCAGCAGCACTGACCCTGGGCTTACCTCCTATAATTCACCCCTCCACTTT
CASSTDPGLTSYNSPLHF
>-|TRBV7-9|TRBD1|TRBJ2-5
TGTTCCAGCACCGAGGGGGCCTGGGAGACCCAGTACTTC
CSSTEGAWETQYF
>-|TRBV2|-|TRBJ2-7
TGTGCCAGCAAACTTGAGTTAGGCAGGGCTACCTACGAGCAGTACTTC
CASKLELGRATYEQYF
>-|TRBV11-2|-|TRBJ1-1
TGTGCCAGCAGCTTGGAGGGGAGGGGTAGGACTGAAGCTTTCTTT
CASSLEGRGRTEAFF
>-|TRBV10-3|-|TRBJ1-5
TGTGCCATCAGCGGAGGACAGTTCGATCAGCCCCAGCATTTT
CAISGGQFDQPQHF
>-|TRBV9|-|TRBJ2-2
TGTGCCAGCAGCGTAGGTGGAGGGACGGGCGCCGGGGAGCTGTTTTTT
CASSVGGGTGAGELFF
>few|TRBV11-2|-|TRBJ2-7
TGTGCCAGCAGCCTAGAGGACTCGGGGGAGCAGTACTTC
CASSLEDSGEQYF
>-|TRBV27|TRBD1|TRBJ2-1
TGTGCCAGCAGTCGGACAGGGGGCTACAATGAGCAGTTCTTC
CASSRTGGYNEQFF
>-|TRBV4-3|-|TRBJ1-2
TGCGCCAGCAGCCAAGAAGAGACGGGGAACTATGGCTACACCTTC
CASSQEETGNYGYTF
>-|TRBV6-1|-|TRBJ1-1
TGTGCCAGCAGTGAGCGACAGAACACTGAAGCTTTCTTT
CASSERQNTEAFF
>-|TRBV28|TRBD2|TRBJ2-1
TGTGCCAGCAGTTTACCCTCGGAAGAAGGGGCGGGGGGATACTCCTACAATGAGCAGTTCTTC
CASSLPSEEGAGGYSYNEQFF
>-|TRBV27|TRBD1|TRBJ1-2
TGTGCCAGCTCGGACAGGGTTGCCGGCTACACCTTC
CASSDRVAGYTF
>-|TRBV14|TRBD2|TRBJ2-7
TGTGCCAGCAGCTTACCGGGACTAGAGGTTAAAAAGTACTTC
CASSLPGLEVKKYF
>-|TRBV7-9|-|TRBJ1-5
TGTTCCAGCAGCTTAGGGCAACAGCCCCAGCATTTT
CSSSLGQQPQHF
>few|TRBV6-1|TRBD1|TRBJ1-1
TGTGCCAGCCGGGACAGGGAGGCCTTTGAAGCTTTCTTT
CASRDREAFEAFF
>-|TRBV11-2|-|TRBJ2-5
TGTGCCAGCAGCCCCAGAGCGGCGGGATTGGGGGCCCAGTACTTC
CASSPRAAGLGAQYF
>once|TRBV27|-|TRBJ2-5
TGTGCCAGCAGTAGACGACGCCAAAGACTGCCCGGGGAGACCCAGTACTTC
CASSRRRQRLPGETQYF
>-|TRBV7-6|TRBD1|TRBJ2-7
TGTGCCAGCAGCTTAGCGACAGGGCTGGGCGAGCAGTACTTC
CASSLATGLGEQYF
>-|TRBV5-1|TRBD1|TRBJ1-2
TGCGCCAGCAGCCCCGCCGGGACAGGGGGCCTGATTAGCTCAAAAAACTATGGCTACACCTTC
CASSPAGTGGLISSKNYGYTF
>-|TRBV4-3|TRBD2|TRBJ2-1
TGCGCCAGCAGCCCGCAGCGGGGGGGCAACATATGGATGTTCTTC
CASSPQRGGNIWMFF
>-|TRBV5-1|TRBD1|TRBJ2-7
TGCGCCAGCAGCTTGGACGGGACAGGCGTTTACGAGCAGTACTTC
CASSLDGTGVYEQYF
>-|TRBV29-1|TRBD1|TRBJ1-1
TGCAGCGTTCTGGACAGGGGGCAAGCTTTCTTT
CSVLDRGQAFF
>-|TRBV11-2|TRBD1|TRBJ2-7
TGTGCCAGCAGCCTAGTTGACAGGGGGGAGCAGTACTTC
CASSLVDRGEQYF
>-|TRBV18|-|TRBJ2-1
TGTGCCAGCTCACCGGGGGGACGCACTAGACCAAATGAGCAGTTCTTC
CASSPGGRTRPNEQFF
>-|TRBV5-1|TRBD1|TRBJ1-1
TGCGCCAGCAACAGGGACAGGGGCGACACTGAAGCTTTCTTT
CASNRDRGDTEAFF
>-|TRBV4-2|-|TRBJ2-3
TGTGCCAGCAGCCAAGATCTGACTATCGCCGGAAATACGCAGTATTTT
CASSQDLTIAGNTQYF
>once|TRBV4-1|-|TRBJ1-3
TGCGCCAGCAGCCAAGATCCGCCGGAGGGGACTGGAAACACCATATATTTT
CASSQDPPEGTGNTIYF
>-|TRBV19|-|TRBJ1-1
TGTGCCAGTAATGGAAGAGACCAGGACACTGAAGCTTTCTTT
CASNGRDQDTEAFF
>-|TRBV7-2|TRBD2|TRBJ2-5
TGTGCCAGCAGCTTAAGCGGGGGGGTCCAAGAGACCCAGTACTTC
CASSLSGGVQETQYF
>-|TRBV11-2|TRBD2|TRBJ2-1
TGTGCCAGCAGCGGTACTCGGACTAGCGGGAGAAGCGATGAGCAGTTCTTC
CASSGTRTSGRSDEQFF
>-|TRBV10-3|-|TRBJ1-1
TGTGCCATCCGAAGTCTAGGACTAAAGAACACTGAAGCTTTCTTT
CAIRSLGLKNTEAFF
>-|TRBV15|TRBD2|TRBJ2-5
TGTGCCACCAGTCTCAGCGGGAGGGCCGAGAGAAGGGAAGAGACCCAGTACTTC
CATSLSGRAERREETQYF
>few|TRBV10-3|-|TRBJ2-7
TGTGCCATCAGTGACAGGACTACCTACGAGCAGTACTTC
CAISDRTTYEQYF
>-|TRBV28|-|TRBJ1-1
TGTGCCAGCAGCCCTAGACCACAGGGTGTTGCTTTCTTT
CASSPRPQGVAFF
>-|TRBV27|-|TRBJ2-3
TGTGCCAGCAGCCTTTCTAGCACAGATACGCAGTATTTT
CASSLSSTDTQYF